This note documents a single TCR beta chain sequence. Germline CDR1 reads SEHNR; CDR2 reads FQNEAQ (reference sequence). V was pared by 8 bases and J by 3 bases, with 4 bases of the junction left unmatched. The CDR3 is 13 amino acids. This specimen comes from a study of control samples from healthy donors and cancer patients. Assay: immunoSEQ multiplex PCR; the TCRdb copy retains only in-frame clones and omits some. The sample records 150,000 to 180,000 clones, about 94% being singletons. The specimen was blood. This TCR was sampled from a man aged 35 to 55 in good health. The chain employs TRBV7-9 and TRBJ1-1; 9 bases fit TRBD1. The CDR3 coding sequence is TGTGCCAGCTTGGACAGGGGTTACACTGAAGCTTTCTTT. Amino acids: CASLDRGYTEAFF.